One and the same sample provided the 15 T cell receptor beta chains below, sequenced in a study of T cells expressing NK-cell markers (dated by TCRdb to 2020 to 2022). To prepare the library, 5' RACE was applied. Sequenced using an Illumina HiSeq 2000. The reads underwent TCRdb reprocessing, giving one record for each CDR3 protein sequence and no DNA. The sample table gives 140,000 or so distinct CDR3 sequences. The ten largest clones represent around 12% of the sample. The material sequenced was blood T cells: a sorted CD56 or NKG2C T cell subset, CD4+ or CD8+ T cells, or bulk PBMC T cells (not recorded which). These receptors were obtained from a man younger than 35 in good health. Donor details come from another sample of the same person, matched by shared clones.

The gene calls are TRBV24-1 and TRBJ2-2; TCRdb calls TRBD1, which cannot be checked without DNA. Per germline, CDR1 KGHDR and CDR2 SFDVKD. The CDR3 runs 16 residues. CDR3 residues: CATSEPLGSHTGELFF.

This chain links TRBV7-9 with TRBJ2-2; TCRdb picks TRBD1, but there is no DNA to check that call. This CDR3 comprises 15 residues. The germline V gene encodes CDR1 SEHNR and CDR2 FQNEAQ (reference sequence). The CDR3 is CASSSDSTNTGELFF.

The V gene is TRBV28, the J gene TRBJ2-3; TCRdb names TRBD1, which stays unverified in the absence of DNA. Germline loops: CDR1 MDHEN, CDR2 SYDVKM. This CDR3 contains 13 residues. The CDR3 spells CASSKGLTDTQYF.

V is TRBV29-1 and J is TRBJ2-3; TCRdb lists TRBD1, though no DNA is available to test this call. The CDR3 has 13 residues. CDR1 and CDR2 (germline): SQVTM, ANQGSEA. The CDR3 reads CSARGRVLDTQYF.

The V and J genes are TRBV19 and TRBJ2-7; as DNA is missing, the TRBD2 call by TCRdb cannot be tested. Germline V CDR1 and CDR2: LNHDA, SQIVND (reference sequence). The CDR3 sequence is 13 residues long. The CDR3 reads CASNLGTSEEQYF.

The CDR3: CASKAGQYTDTQYF. The chain is built from TRBV12-3 or TRBV12-4 and TRBJ2-3; the TRBD1 assignment by TCRdb is unverifiable without DNA. The length of the CDR3 is 14 residues.

Here the CDR3 reads CASSALAGLKDTQYF. The chain recombines TRBV25-1 with TRBJ2-3; the D gene TCRdb calls, TRBD2, cannot be checked with no DNA. The CDR3 has 15 amino acids. Germline loops: CDR1 MGHDK, CDR2 SYGVNS.

This chain links TRBV4-3 with TRBJ2-3; absent DNA, TCRdb's TRBD2 call cannot be checked. From germline, CDR1 is LGHNA and CDR2 YSLEER. The CDR3 runs to 16 residues. CDR3 amino acids: CASSQDRLAGGDTQYF.

The V gene is TRBV7-6, the J gene TRBJ2-3; TCRdb proposes TRBD1, but this gene call is untestable without DNA. From germline, CDR1 is SGHVS and CDR2 FNYEAQ. This CDR3 has 19 residues. CDR3 sequence reads: CASSLTGAVGRDTSDTQYF.

The rearrangement joins TRBV7-8 to TRBJ2-1; the TCRdb call, TRBD2, lacks DNA for checking. The CDR3 extends over 15 amino acids. CDR1 and CDR2 (germline): SGHVS, FQNEAQ. CDR3 protein: CASSFGTSGTDEQFF.

This chain connects TRBV6-5 to TRBJ1-2; TCRdb outputs TRBD1, but without DNA this stays unchecked. The CDR3 totals 15 residues. The V gene's germline CDR1 is MNHEY and CDR2 SVGAGI. This chain's CDR3 is CASSYGQTGVSGYTF.

This chain links TRBV4-1 with TRBJ2-7; TCRdb names TRBD2, which stays unverified in the absence of DNA. This CDR3 has 17 residues. In germline, CDR1 is MGHRA, CDR2 YSYEKL. The CDR3 sequence: CASSQAIGTSGTYEQYF.

The chain recombines TRBV11-2 with TRBJ2-3; TCRdb picks TRBD2, but there is no DNA to check that call. The CDR3 totals 13 residues. Germline V CDR1 and CDR2: SGHAT, FQNNGV. CDR3 loop: CASSGKQDYTQYF. Using reference TRBV11-2 and TRBJ2-3 for the parts outside the CDR3, the full variable domain is EAGVAQSPRYKIIEKRQSVAFWCNPISGHATLYWYQQILGQGPKLLIQFQNNGVVDDSQLPKDRFSAERLKGVDSTLKIQPAKLEDSAVYLCASSGKQDYTQYFGPGTRLTVL.

The gene calls are TRBV7-9 and TRBJ2-1; TCRdb outputs TRBD2, but without DNA this stays unchecked. Per the germline V gene, CDR1 is SEHNR and CDR2 is FQNEAQ (reference sequence). This CDR3 is built from 13 residues. CDR3 sequence: CATNKLATPEQFF.

The rearrangement joins TRBV5-1 to TRBJ2-7; without DNA, the TCRdb call of TRBD2 cannot be checked. Germline V lookup: CDR1 SGHRS, CDR2 YFSETQ. The CDR3 contains 15 residues. CDR3 sequence: CASSLELAGVQEQYF.